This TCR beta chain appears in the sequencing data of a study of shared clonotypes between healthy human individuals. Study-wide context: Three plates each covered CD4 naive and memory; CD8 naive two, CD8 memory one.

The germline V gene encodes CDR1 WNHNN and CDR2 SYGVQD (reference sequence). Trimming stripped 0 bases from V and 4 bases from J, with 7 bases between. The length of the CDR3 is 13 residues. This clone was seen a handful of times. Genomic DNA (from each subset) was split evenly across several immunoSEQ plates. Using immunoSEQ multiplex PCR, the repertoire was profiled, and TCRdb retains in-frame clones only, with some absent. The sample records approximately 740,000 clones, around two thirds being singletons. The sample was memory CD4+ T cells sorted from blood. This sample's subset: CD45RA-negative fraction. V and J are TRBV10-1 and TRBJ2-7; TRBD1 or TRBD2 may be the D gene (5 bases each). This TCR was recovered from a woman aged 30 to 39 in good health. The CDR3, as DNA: TGCGCCAGCAGTGAGTCTTGGGGGTACGAGCAGTACTTC. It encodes CASSESWGYEQYF.